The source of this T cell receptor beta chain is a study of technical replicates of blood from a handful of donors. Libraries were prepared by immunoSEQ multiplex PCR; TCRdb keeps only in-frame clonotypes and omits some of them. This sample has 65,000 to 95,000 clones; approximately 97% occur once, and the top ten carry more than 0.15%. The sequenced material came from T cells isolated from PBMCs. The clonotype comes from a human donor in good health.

This chain's CDR3 is CASSDSRASQPQHF. The DNA of the CDR3 is TGTGCCAGCAGTGACTCCAGGGCCAGTCAGCCCCAGCATTTT. This rearrangement joins TRBV6-4 to TRBJ1-5, with a possible D match to TRBD1 (5 bases). Germline CDR1 reads MRHNA; CDR2 reads SNTAGT. The length of the CDR3 is 14 residues. Trimming cost V 0 bases and J 6 bases, with 9 bases left between them.